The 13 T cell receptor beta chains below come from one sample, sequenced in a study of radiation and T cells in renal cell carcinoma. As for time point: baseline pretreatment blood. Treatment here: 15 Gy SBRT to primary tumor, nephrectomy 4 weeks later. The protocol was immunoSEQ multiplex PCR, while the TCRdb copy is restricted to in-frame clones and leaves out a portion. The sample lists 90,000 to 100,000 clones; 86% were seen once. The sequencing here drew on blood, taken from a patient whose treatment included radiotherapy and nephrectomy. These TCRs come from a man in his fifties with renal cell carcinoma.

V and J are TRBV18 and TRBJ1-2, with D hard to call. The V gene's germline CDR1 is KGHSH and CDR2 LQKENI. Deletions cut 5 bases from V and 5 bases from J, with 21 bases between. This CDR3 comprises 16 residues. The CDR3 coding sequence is TGTGCCAGCTCATCCCAGGAGACCCATGGGCCTTATGGCTACACCTTC. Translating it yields CASSSQETHGPYGYTF.

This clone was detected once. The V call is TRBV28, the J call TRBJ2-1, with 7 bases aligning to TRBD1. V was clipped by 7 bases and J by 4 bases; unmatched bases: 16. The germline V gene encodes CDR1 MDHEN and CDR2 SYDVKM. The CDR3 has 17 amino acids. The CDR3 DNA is TGTGCCAGCACCATTGACAGGGTCGACTTCGGGTACAATGAGCAGTTCTTC. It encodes CASTIDRVDFGYNEQFF.

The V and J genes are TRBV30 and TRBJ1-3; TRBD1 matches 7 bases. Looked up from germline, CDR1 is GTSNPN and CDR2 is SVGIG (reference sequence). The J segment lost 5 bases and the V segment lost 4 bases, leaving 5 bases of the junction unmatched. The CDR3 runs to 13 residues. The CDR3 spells CAWTTGARNTIYF. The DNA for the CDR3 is TGTGCCTGGACAACAGGGGCAAGAAACACCATATATTTT.

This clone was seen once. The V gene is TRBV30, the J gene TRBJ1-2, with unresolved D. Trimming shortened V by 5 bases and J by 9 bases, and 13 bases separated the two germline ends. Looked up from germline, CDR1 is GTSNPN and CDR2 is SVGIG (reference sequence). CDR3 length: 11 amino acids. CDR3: CAWGPTLSYTF. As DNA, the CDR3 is TGTGCCTGGGGACCCACGTTGAGCTACACCTTC.

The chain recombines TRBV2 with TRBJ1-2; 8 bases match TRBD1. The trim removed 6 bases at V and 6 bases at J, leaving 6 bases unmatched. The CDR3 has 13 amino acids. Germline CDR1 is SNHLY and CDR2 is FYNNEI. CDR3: CASRGTGGDGYTF. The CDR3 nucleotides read TGTGCCAGCAGAGGGACAGGAGGTGATGGCTACACCTTC.

The CDR3 DNA sequence: TGTGCCAGCAGCTTCCTATCGATCACAGATACGCAGTATTTT. Protein sequence: CASSFLSITDTQYF. This chain connects TRBV5-6 to TRBJ2-3; D unclear. The CDR3 runs 14 residues. Between the trimmed V and J ends, which lost 2 bases and 2 bases, there was a span of 9 bases. Germline CDR1 SGHDT, CDR2 YYEEEE. Drawing the rest from reference TRBV5-6 and TRBJ2-3, the complete variable domain is DAGVTQSPTHLIKTRGQQVTLRCSPKSGHDTVSWYQQALGQGPQFIFQYYEEEERQRGNFPDRFSGHQFPNYSSELNVNALLLGDSALYLCASSFLSITDTQYFGPGTRLTVL.

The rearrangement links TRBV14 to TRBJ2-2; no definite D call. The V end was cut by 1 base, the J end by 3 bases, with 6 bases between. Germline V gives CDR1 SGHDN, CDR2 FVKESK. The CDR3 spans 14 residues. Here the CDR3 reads CASSQGLYTGELFF. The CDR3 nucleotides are TGTGCCAGCAGCCAAGGCCTTTACACCGGGGAGCTGTTTTTT.

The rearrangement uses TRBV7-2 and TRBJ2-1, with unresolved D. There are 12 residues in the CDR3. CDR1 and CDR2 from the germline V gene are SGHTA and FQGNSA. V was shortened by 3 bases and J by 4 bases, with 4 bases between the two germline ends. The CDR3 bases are TGTGCCAGCAGCTTCGGGTACAATGAGCAGTTCTTC. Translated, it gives CASSFGYNEQFF.

The CDR3 coding sequence is TGCGCCAGCAGCTTGGAGCACAGGGGGCTGGTAGGGAACACTGAAGCTTTCTTT. It encodes CASSLEHRGLVGNTEAFF. The J gene is TRBJ1-1, the V gene TRBV5-1; TRBD1 matches 9 bases. The germline V gene encodes CDR1 SGHRS and CDR2 YFSETQ. CDR3 size: 18 residues. V lost 0 bases and J lost 1; bases outside the gene matches: 10.

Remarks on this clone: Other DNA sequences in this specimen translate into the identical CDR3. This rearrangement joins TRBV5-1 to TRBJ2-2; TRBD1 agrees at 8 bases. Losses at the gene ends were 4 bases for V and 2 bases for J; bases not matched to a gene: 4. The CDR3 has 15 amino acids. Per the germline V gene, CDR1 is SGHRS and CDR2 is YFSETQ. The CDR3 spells CASSLGQGNTGELFF. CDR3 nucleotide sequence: TGCGCCAGCAGCCTCGGACAGGGCAACACCGGGGAGCTGTTTTTT. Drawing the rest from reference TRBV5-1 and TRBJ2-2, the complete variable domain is KAGVTQTPRYLIKTRGQQVTLSCSPISGHRSVSWYQQTPGQGLQFLFEYFSETQRNKGNFPGRFSGRQFSNSRSEMNVSTLELGDSALYLCASSLGQGNTGELFFGEGSRLTVL.

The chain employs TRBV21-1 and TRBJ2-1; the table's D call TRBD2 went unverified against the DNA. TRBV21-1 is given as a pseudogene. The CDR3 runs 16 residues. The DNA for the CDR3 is TGTGCCAGCTTTGAGTCTAGCGGCAACAACTACAATGAGCAGTTCTTC. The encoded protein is CASFESSGNNYNEQFF.

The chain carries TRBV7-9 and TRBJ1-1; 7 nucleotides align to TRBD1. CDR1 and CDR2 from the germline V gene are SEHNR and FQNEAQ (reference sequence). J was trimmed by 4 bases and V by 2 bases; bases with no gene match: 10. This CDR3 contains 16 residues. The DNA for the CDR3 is TGTGCCAGCAGCTTAAAATCGACAGGGAATGGCACTGAAGCTTTCTTT. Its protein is CASSLKSTGNGTEAFF.

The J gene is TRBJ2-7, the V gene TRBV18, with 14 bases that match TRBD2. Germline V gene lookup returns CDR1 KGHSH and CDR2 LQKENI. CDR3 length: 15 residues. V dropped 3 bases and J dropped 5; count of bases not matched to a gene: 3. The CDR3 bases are TGTGCCAGCTCACCGGGACTAGCGGGAGCTAACGAGCAGTACTTC. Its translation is CASSPGLAGANEQYF.